What follows are 15 T cell receptor beta chains derived from one specimen sequenced in a study of shared clonotypes between healthy human individuals. Generated by immunoSEQ multiplex PCR, the TCRdb table keeps only in-frame clones and is missing some. Among fewer than 2.5 million clones listed, more than 85% were seen once. The sequenced sample was naive CD4+ T cells from PBMCs. Sample subset: CD45RA+ positively selected. The receptors stem from a man aged 18 to 30 in good health. Some clones in this sample may be carry-over from other donors' samples.

The chain combines TRBV28 with TRBJ2-1, with 13 bases identical to TRBD2. Germline lookup yields CDR1 MDHEN and CDR2 SYDVKM. CDR3 size: 16 residues. J was trimmed by 10 bases and V by 6 bases; bases with no gene match: 12. The CDR3 DNA is TGTGCCAGCAGCCCTGTCACTAGCGGGAGGGCTTACGAGCAGTTCTTC. Its protein is CASSPVTSGRAYEQFF.

V gene TRBV6-1 combines with J gene TRBJ2-7; the match to TRBD2 covers 7 bases. Losses at the gene ends were 3 bases for V and 1 base for J; bases not matched to a gene: 6. CDR3 length equals 15 residues. Per germline, CDR1 MNHNS and CDR2 SASEGT. The CDR3 here is CASSDTPGGSYEQYF. In nucleotides, the CDR3 is TGTGCCAGCAGTGACACCCCGGGGGGTTCCTACGAGCAGTACTTC.

In regard to this clone: In the same sample, other DNA sequences code for this CDR3. This sequence joins TRBV5-1 and TRBJ1-2, with D unresolved. The V gene lost 5 bases and the J gene lost 2 bases, with 7 bases spanning the gap. CDR1 SGHRS and CDR2 YFSETQ come from the germline V gene. This CDR3 has 12 residues. This chain's CDR3 is CASSLENYGYTF. CDR3 nucleotides: TGCGCCAGCAGTCTGGAGAACTATGGCTACACCTTC.

With regard to this clone: Within the sample, other DNA sequences also encode this same CDR3. The V gene is TRBV18, the J gene TRBJ2-7; 11 bases map to TRBD2. This CDR3 is 15 amino acids long. V shed 5 bases and J 0 bases; nucleotides not matched to a gene: 3. The germline V gene has CDR1 KGHSH and CDR2 LQKENI. The CDR3 sequence is CASSVAGGPSYEQYF. CDR3 sequence (DNA): TGTGCCAGCTCAGTAGCGGGAGGGCCCTCCTACGAGCAGTACTTC.

V is TRBV5-1 and J is TRBJ1-1, with no clear D. Trimming cost V 0 bases and J 6 bases, with 9 bases left between them. This CDR3 contains 13 residues. Per germline, CDR1 SGHRS and CDR2 YFSETQ. The CDR3 sequence: CASSLGGYAEAFF. The CDR3 bases are TGCGCCAGCAGCTTGGGAGGGTATGCTGAAGCTTTCTTT.

J is TRBJ1-5 and V is TRBV5-8; D is unresolved. The CDR3 loop spans 13 amino acids. V shed 10 bases and J shed 2 bases, with 13 bases lying between them. Per the germline V gene, CDR1 is SGHTS and CDR2 is YDEGEE. CDR3 residues: CASGGVRNQPQHF. The DNA of the CDR3 is TGTGCCTCAGGCGGGGTCCGCAATCAGCCCCAGCATTTT.

V is TRBV11-2 and J is TRBJ2-1, with D possibly matching TRBD2 (5 bases). Germline lookup yields CDR1 SGHAT and CDR2 FQNNGV. The germline V and J ends were trimmed by 5 bases and 0 bases, with 11 bases remaining between them. This CDR3 spans 15 amino acids. CDR3 sequence: CASSHGLNSYNEQFF. The CDR3 nucleotides are TGTGCCAGCAGCCATGGACTTAACTCCTACAATGAGCAGTTCTTC.

Regarding this clone: This sample includes further DNA sequences coding for the same CDR3. This chain joins TRBV5-4 and TRBJ2-7; 7 bases align to TRBD1. CDR1 is SGHNT, CDR2 YYREEE, per germline (reference sequence). The CDR3 covers 13 residues. The trim removed 5 bases at V and 1 base at J, leaving 3 bases unmatched. CDR3 nucleotide sequence: TGTGCCAGCAGTTCGGGACAGTCCTACGAGCAGTACTTC. Its translation: CASSSGQSYEQYF.

The chain uses TRBV5-5 and TRBJ2-4; D may match TRBD1 or TRBD2 (5 bases each). Germline V gene sequence: CDR1 SGHKS, CDR2 YYEKEE (reference sequence). The CDR3 contains 15 residues. Trimming stripped 4 bases from V and 0 bases from J, with 11 bases between. The CDR3 loop reads CASSPGLLAKNIQYF. The CDR3 nucleotides read TGTGCCAGCAGCCCGGGGCTTCTAGCCAAAAACATTCAGTACTTC.

The V and J genes are TRBV14 and TRBJ2-1; possible D gene TRBD1, 7 bases. The CDR3 consists of 17 residues. From germline, CDR1 is SGHDN and CDR2 FVKESK. V lost 1 base to trimming and J lost 4 bases, with 17 bases between them. The CDR3 region has the DNA TGTGCCAGCAGCCAAGGTCTTCGCGGGACAGCTTACAATGAGCAGTTCTTC. This gives the protein CASSQGLRGTAYNEQFF.

The chain combines TRBV7-6 with TRBJ2-2; a weak D match, TRBD2 (5 bases). The V and J ends lost 8 bases and 0 bases respectively, with 16 bases between them. The germline gives CDR1 SGHVS, CDR2 FNYEAQ. The CDR3 is 16 amino acids. The CDR3 DNA reads as TGTGCCAGCTCCATCGGGCGGGCGTCGAACACCGGGGAGCTGTTTTTT. This codes for CASSIGRASNTGELFF.

A word on this clone: This same CDR3 is encoded by further DNA sequences in the sample. The V gene is TRBV7-2, the J gene TRBJ2-7; 13 bases align to TRBD2. The CDR3 consists of 16 residues. Germline CDR1 and CDR2: SGHTA and FQGNSA. The V gene end was trimmed by 5 bases and the J gene end by 2 bases; junction bases not matched to a gene: 6. In nucleotides, the CDR3 is TGTGCCAGCAGCCTGGCTACTAGCGGGAGGGCCTACGAGCAGTACTTC. Its protein is CASSLATSGRAYEQYF.

The chain has TRBV20-1 and TRBJ1-2; the D is unclear. CDR3 size: 11 residues. Germline CDR1 DFQATT, CDR2 SNEGSKA (reference sequence). V lost 5 bases and J 2 bases, leaving 6 bases between the germline ends. The CDR3 nucleotides read TGCAGTGCTTGGAGGAACTATGGCTACACCTTC. Protein sequence: CSAWRNYGYTF.

V gene TRBV5-6 combines with J gene TRBJ1-5; D gene ambiguous. V dropped 0 bases and J dropped 4 bases, with 11 bases sitting between them. Per the germline V gene, CDR1 is SGHDT and CDR2 is YYEEEE. The CDR3 consists of 15 residues. The chain's CDR3 is CASSLGVGFNQPQHF. In DNA, the CDR3 is TGTGCCAGCAGCTTGGGCGTGGGATTTAATCAGCCCCAGCATTTT.

About this clone: Different DNA sequences within this sample yield the same CDR3. The rearrangement links TRBV28 to TRBJ2-1; 9 nucleotides align to TRBD2. Germline assignment: CDR1 MDHEN and CDR2 SYDVKM. Trimming took 5 bases from V and 4 from J; bases not matched to a gene: 3. The length of the CDR3 is 14 residues. The CDR3 region is CASSLAGRYNEQFF. CDR3 nucleotides: TGTGCCAGCAGTCTAGCGGGGAGATACAATGAGCAGTTCTTC.